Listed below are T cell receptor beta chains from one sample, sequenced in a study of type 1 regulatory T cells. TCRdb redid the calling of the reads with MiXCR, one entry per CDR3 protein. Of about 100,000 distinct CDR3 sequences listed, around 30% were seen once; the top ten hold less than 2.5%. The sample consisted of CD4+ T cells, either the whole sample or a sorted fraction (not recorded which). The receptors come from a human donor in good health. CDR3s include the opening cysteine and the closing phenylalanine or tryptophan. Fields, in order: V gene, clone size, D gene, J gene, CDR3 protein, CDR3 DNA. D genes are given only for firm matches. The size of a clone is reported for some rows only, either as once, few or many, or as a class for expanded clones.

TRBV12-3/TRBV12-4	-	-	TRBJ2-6	CASRAGANVLTF	TGTGCCAGCAGGGCTGGGGCCAACGTCCTGACTTTC
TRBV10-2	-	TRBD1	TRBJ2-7	CASRGGTGGAYEQYF	TGCGCCAGCAGGGGGGGGACAGGGGGTGCCTACGAGCAGTACTTC
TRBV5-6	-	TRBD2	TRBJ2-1	CASSPGRGSSYNEQFF	TGTGCCAGCAGCCCAGGGCGCGGGAGTTCCTACAATGAGCAGTTCTTC
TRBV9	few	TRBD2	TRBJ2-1	CASSVDRLAGTLGEQFF	TGTGCCAGCAGCGTAGATCGACTAGCGGGGACCTTGGGTGAGCAGTTCTTC
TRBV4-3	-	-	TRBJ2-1	CASSQIGNTEHNEQFF	TGCGCCAGCAGCCAAATTGGTAACACGGAGCACAATGAGCAGTTCTTC
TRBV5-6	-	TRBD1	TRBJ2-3	CASSLATGARSDTQYF	TGTGCCAGCAGCTTGGCGACAGGGGCTCGTTCAGATACGCAGTATTTT
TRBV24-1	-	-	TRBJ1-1	CATSDSVSNTEAFF	TGTGCCACCAGTGATTCGGTATCGAACACTGAAGCTTTCTTT
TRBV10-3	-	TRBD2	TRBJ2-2	CAISPQRELGGELFF	TGTGCCATCAGTCCCCAGCGGGAGTTGGGCGGGGAGCTGTTTTTT
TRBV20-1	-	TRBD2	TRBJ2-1	CSSTGLAGGGEQFF	TGCAGTTCCACGGGACTAGCGGGAGGGGGTGAGCAGTTCTTC
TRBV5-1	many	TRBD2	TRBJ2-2	CASSLLAGDTGELFF	TGCGCCAGCAGCTTACTAGCGGGAGACACCGGGGAGCTGTTTTTT
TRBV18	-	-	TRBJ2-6	CASSPYSGANVLTF	TGTGCCAGCTCACCGTACTCTGGGGCCAACGTCCTGACTTTC
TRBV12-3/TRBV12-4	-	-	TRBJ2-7	CASSLANYEQYF	TGTGCCAGCAGTTTAGCTAACTACGAGCAGTACTTC
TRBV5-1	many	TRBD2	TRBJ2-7	CASSSSGSRTEEQYF	TGCGCCAGCAGCTCTAGCGGGAGCCGGACGGAAGAGCAGTACTTC
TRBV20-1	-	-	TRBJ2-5	CSATDYETQYF	TGCAGTGCTACAGATTACGAGACCCAGTACTTC
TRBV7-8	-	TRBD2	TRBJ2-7	CASSFSSRTSLLEQYF	TGTGCCAGCAGCTTTAGTTCCCGGACTAGTTTGCTCGAGCAGTACTTC
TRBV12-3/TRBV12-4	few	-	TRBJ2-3	CASRRAWADTQYF	TGTGCCAGCCGACGAGCGTGGGCAGATACGCAGTATTTT
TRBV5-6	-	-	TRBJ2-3	CASSVRPGATDTQYF	TGTGCCAGCAGCGTGCGACCAGGGGCAACAGATACGCAGTATTTT
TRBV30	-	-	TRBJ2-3	CAWGPGGTDTQYF	TGTGCCTGGGGGCCCGGGGGCACAGATACGCAGTATTTT
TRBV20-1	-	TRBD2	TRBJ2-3	CSARPSGGTDTQYF	TGCAGTGCTAGACCTAGCGGGGGAACAGATACGCAGTATTTT
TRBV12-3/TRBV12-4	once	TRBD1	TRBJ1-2	CASTKGQETNYGYTF	TGTGCCAGCACCAAGGGACAGGAGACTAACTATGGCTACACCTTC
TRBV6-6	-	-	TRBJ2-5	CASSPGRSGPGWEETQYF	TGTGCCAGCAGCCCGGGAAGGTCCGGACCTGGGTGGGAAGAGACCCAGTACTTC
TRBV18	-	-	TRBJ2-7	CASSPIGAKGAYEQYF	TGTGCCAGCTCACCAATCGGTGCTAAAGGGGCCTACGAGCAGTACTTC
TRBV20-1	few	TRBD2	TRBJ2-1	CSFYLAGGEPYNEQFF	TGCAGTTTCTACCTAGCGGGAGGCGAACCCTACAATGAGCAGTTCTTC
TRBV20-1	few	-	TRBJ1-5	CSARRDSNQPQHF	TGCAGTGCTAGGAGAGACAGTAATCAGCCCCAGCATTTT
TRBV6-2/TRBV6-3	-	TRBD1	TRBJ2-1	CASSQIRQGSYNEQFF	TGTGCCAGCAGTCAGATAAGACAGGGCTCCTACAATGAGCAGTTCTTC
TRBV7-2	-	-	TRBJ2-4	CASSQATRLNIQYF	TGTGCCAGCAGCCAGGCCACTAGGTTGAACATTCAGTACTTC
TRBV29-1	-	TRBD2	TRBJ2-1	CSVRSGLAGKGGIYNEQFF	TGCAGCGTTCGCTCGGGACTAGCGGGAAAAGGGGGAATCTACAATGAGCAGTTCTTC
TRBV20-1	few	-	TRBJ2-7	CSAWGSINEQYF	TGCAGTGCGTGGGGCTCTATTAACGAGCAGTACTTC
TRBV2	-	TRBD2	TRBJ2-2	CASTFRGSAGELFF	TGTGCCAGCACTTTCCGCGGGAGCGCCGGGGAGCTGTTTTTT
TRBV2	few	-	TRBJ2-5	CASSTYGQETQYF	TGTGCCAGCAGCACATATGGGCAAGAGACCCAGTACTTC
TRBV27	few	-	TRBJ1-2	CASRPQGEYGYTF	TGTGCCAGCAGGCCGCAGGGAGAATATGGCTACACCTTC
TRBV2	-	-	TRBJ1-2	CATPGGYGYTF	TGTGCCACCCCTGGGGGATATGGCTACACCTTC
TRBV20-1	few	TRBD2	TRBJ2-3	CSARDWTSGTDTQYF	TGCAGTGCTAGAGATTGGACTAGCGGCACAGATACGCAGTATTTT
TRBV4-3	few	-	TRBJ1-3	CASSTKHPGNTIYF	TGCGCCAGCAGTACTAAACACCCTGGAAACACCATATATTTT
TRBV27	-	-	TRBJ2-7	CASQSRGREQYF	TGTGCCAGTCAATCCCGCGGAAGGGAGCAGTACTTC
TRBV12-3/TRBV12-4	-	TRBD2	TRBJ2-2	CASSLAGGSTGELFF	TGTGCCAGCAGTTTAGCGGGAGGGTCCACCGGGGAGCTGTTTTTT
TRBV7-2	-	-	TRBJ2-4	CASSSTDTKNIQYF	TGTGCCAGCAGCTCGACAGATACCAAAAACATTCAGTACTTC
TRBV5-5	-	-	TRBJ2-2	CASSLVGPIIPPGELFF	TGTGCCAGCAGCTTGGTGGGGCCTATAATCCCCCCCGGGGAGCTGTTTTTT
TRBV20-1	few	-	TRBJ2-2	CSANFKGYGGELFF	TGCAGTGCTAACTTCAAGGGTTATGGCGGGGAGCTGTTTTTT
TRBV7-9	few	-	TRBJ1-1	CASSFPEVNTEAFF	TGTGCCAGCAGCTTTCCGGAGGTGAACACTGAAGCTTTCTTT
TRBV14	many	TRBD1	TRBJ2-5	CASSQLQGARETQYF	TGTGCCAGCAGCCAACTTCAGGGGGCGCGGGAGACCCAGTACTTC
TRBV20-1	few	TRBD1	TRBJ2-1	CSAIDRGTYNEQFF	TGCAGTGCAATCGACAGGGGGACCTACAATGAGCAGTTCTTC
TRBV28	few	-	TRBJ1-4	CASIYRGESEKLFF	TGTGCCAGCATTTATAGAGGGGAGTCTGAAAAACTGTTTTTT
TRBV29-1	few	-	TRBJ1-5	CSVGENSNQPQHF	TGCAGCGTTGGGGAGAATAGCAATCAGCCCCAGCATTTT
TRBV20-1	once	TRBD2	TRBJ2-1	CSARDEAGGPFYDNEQFF	TGCAGTGCTAGAGATGAGGCGGGAGGGCCCTTTTACGACAATGAGCAGTTCTTC
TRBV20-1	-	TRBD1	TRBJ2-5	CSARRQGRKGETQYF	TGCAGTGCTAGAAGACAGGGGAGAAAAGGCGAGACCCAGTACTTC
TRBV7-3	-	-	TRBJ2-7	CASSRTDAGEQYF	TGTGCCAGCAGCCGAACGGACGCGGGGGAGCAGTACTTC
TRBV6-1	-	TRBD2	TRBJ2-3	CASSYLAGSPGTDTQYF	TGTGCCAGCAGTTATCTAGCGGGATCCCCCGGCACAGATACGCAGTATTTT
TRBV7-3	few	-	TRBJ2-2	CASSFRGIGTGELFF	TGTGCCAGCAGCTTTCGAGGGATAGGGACCGGGGAGCTGTTTTTT
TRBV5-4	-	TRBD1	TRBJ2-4	CASSWGQSKNIQYF	TGTGCCAGCAGCTGGGGACAGTCCAAAAACATTCAGTACTTC
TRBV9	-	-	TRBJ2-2	CASSGGEGELFF	TGTGCCAGCAGCGGGGGGGAGGGGGAGCTGTTTTTT
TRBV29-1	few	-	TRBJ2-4	CSVQDRLAKNIQYF	TGCAGCGTTCAAGACAGATTAGCCAAAAACATTCAGTACTTC
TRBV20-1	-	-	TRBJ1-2	CSLDKIYDGYTF	TGCAGTCTCGACAAGATCTATGATGGCTACACCTTC
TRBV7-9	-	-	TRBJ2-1	CASTYDGSSYNEQFF	TGTGCCAGCACCTACGACGGAAGCTCCTACAATGAGCAGTTCTTC
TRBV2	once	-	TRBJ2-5	CASSDTNQETQYF	TGTGCCAGCAGTGATACTAACCAAGAGACCCAGTACTTC